This T cell receptor beta chain came from a study of T cell repertoires in cytomegalovirus infection. Study summary: Signatures in public TCR beta sequences pointed to both CMV infection and matching HLA type. Study-wide findings and caveats: Carriers of CMV and the relevant HLA type were discriminated by public TCR beta frequency. In two of eight donors, the top clonotype was HLA-C-restricted CMV-specific.

This clonotype was seen many times. As yet, its antigen is unknown. The CDR3 extends over 14 amino acids. Germline loops: CDR1 SGHTA, CDR2 FQGNSA. V lost 1 base, J lost 2 bases, and 9 bases lay in between. TCRdb independently ran MiXCR on the reads; one entry per CDR3 protein. The sample includes some 300,000 distinct CDR3 sequences, 15% to 20% of them seen just once. V and J are TRBV7-2 and TRBJ2-7; possibly TRBD2 for D (5 bases). This receptor was identified in a human donor in good health (CMV status not recorded). Some clones in this sample may be carry-over from other donors' samples. The sample consisted of PBMCs. The CDR3 DNA reads TGTGCCAGCAGCTTAGGTCTCGGGGCCTACGAGCAGTACTTC. Protein sequence: CASSLGLGAYEQYF.